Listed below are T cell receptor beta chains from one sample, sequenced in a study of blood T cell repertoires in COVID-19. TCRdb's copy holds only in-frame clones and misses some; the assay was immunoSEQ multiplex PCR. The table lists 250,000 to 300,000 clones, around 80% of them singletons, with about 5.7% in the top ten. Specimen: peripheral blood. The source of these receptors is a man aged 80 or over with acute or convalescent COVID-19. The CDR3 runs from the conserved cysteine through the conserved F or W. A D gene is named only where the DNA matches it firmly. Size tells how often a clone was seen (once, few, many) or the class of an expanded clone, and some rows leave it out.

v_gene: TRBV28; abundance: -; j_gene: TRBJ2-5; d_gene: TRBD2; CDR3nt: TGTGCCAGCAGTTTCTTTTGGGGGGGGCAAGAGACCCAGTACTTC; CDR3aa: CASSFFWGGQETQYF
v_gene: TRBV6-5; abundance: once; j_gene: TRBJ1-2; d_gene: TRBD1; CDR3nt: TGTGCCAGCAGGGCGCCCGGGACAGGTGGCGGCTACACCTTC; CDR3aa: CASRAPGTGGGYTF
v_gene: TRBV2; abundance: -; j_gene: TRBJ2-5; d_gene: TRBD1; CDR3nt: TGTGCCAGCAGTAAGGGGGCCCTACAAGAGACCCAGTACTTC; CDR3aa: CASSKGALQETQYF
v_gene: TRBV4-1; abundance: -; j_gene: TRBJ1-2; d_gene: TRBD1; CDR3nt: TGCGCCAGCAGCCCTAGACAGGGGGAACACTATGGCTACACCTTC; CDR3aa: CASSPRQGEHYGYTF
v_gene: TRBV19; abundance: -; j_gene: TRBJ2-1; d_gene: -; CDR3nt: TGTGCCAGTAGTATGGACGGGAGCTCCTACAATGAGCAGTTCTTC; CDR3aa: CASSMDGSSYNEQFF
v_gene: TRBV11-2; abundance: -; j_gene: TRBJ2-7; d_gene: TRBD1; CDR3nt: TGTGCCAGCAAACTCGACAGGGGGCTTTACGAGCAGTACTTC; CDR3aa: CASKLDRGLYEQYF
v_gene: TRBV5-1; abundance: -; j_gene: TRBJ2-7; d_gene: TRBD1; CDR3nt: TGCGCCAGCAGCTTGGGACTCACAGGGGTGGGATCCTACGAGCAGTACTTC; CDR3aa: CASSLGLTGVGSYEQYF
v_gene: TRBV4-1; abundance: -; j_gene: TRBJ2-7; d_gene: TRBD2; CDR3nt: TGCGCCAGCAGCCAAGATTATGCGGGAGGAGGGGGGGGATCCTACGAGCAGTACTTC; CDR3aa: CASSQDYAGGGGGSYEQYF
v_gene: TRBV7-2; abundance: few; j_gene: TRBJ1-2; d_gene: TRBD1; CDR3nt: TGTGCCAGCAGCTTAGCGGAGGACAGGCCTCTCCCGGACTATGGCTACACCTTC; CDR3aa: CASSLAEDRPLPDYGYTF
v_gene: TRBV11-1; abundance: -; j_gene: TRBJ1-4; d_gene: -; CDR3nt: TGTGCCAGCAGCTTAGGAAGACAGATAAATGAAAAACTGTTTTTT; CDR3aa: CASSLGRQINEKLFF
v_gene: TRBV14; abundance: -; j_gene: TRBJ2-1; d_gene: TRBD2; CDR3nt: TGTGCCAGCAGCCAAAGGACTAGCGGGAGTGGAGAGCAGTTCTTC; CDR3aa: CASSQRTSGSGEQFF
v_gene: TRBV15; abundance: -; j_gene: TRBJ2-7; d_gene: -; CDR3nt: TGTGCCACCAGCAGAGATCTCTTAGATGGCGAGCAGTACTTC; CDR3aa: CATSRDLLDGEQYF
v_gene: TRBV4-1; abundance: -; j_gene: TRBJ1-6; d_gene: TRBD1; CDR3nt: TGCGCCAGCAGACAGGGGATACAGGGGGATTCACCCCTCCACTTT; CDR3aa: CASRQGIQGDSPLHF
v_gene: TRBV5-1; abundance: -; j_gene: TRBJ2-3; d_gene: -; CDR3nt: TGCGCCAGCACACCGGTGGGGGCGGCAGATACGCAGTATTTT; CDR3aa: CASTPVGAADTQYF